This T cell receptor beta chain comes out of a study of human T cells and chemical hapten exposure. Looking at the study overall: The study traced per-sample TCR yield variation mainly to small differences in pooled library volumes.

Whole blood that had not been fractionated was the source of extracted total RNA. Broader study findings: After DPC sensitization, TCRs above 1 in 1000 frequency showed no change.

The CDR3 loop spans 17 amino acids. The V and J ends lost 0 bases and 8 bases, in that order; junction bases with no gene match: 14. The germline gives CDR1 SGHRS, CDR2 YFSETQ. The library gave individual cDNA molecules unique molecular identifiers. TCRdb fed the 5' RACE reads into MiXCR, producing one record per CDR3 protein. Of under 150,000 distinct CDR3 sequences listed, approximately 19% are singletons. Note on this clonotype: Its antigen is still unknown.

This clonotype was obtained from a human donor in good health. This chain uses TRBV5-1 with TRBJ2-5; TRBD2 agrees at 9 bases. CDR3 sequence reads: CASSLALAGGPLSTQYF. CDR3 nucleotides: TGCGCCAGCAGCTTGGCCCTTGCGGGAGGGCCCCTCAGTACCCAGTACTTC. Full variable domain (outside the CDR3, taken from reference TRBV5-1 and TRBJ2-5): KAGVTQTPRYLIKTRGQQVTLSCSPISGHRSVSWYQQTPGQGLQFLFEYFSETQRNKGNFPGRFSGRQFSNSRSEMNVSTLELGDSALYLCASSLALAGGPLSTQYFGPGTRLLVL.